This T cell receptor beta chain was recorded in a study of OX40 agonist ivuxolimab in advanced cancers. Turning to the study itself: Ivuxolimab, an antibody that agonizes OX40 (CD134), was administered to the patients.

Germline V CDR1 and CDR2: MDHEN, SYDVKM. The CDR3 length is 11 residues. V was clipped by 8 bases and J by 5 bases, with 9 bases between them. Here immunoSEQ multiplex PCR was the method, and the copy in TCRdb shows in-frame clones only, minus some. The data show about 46,000 clones, 88% seen once. This receptor was identified in an adult with an advanced solid tumor such as melanoma, head and neck, liver or kidney cancer. Sequencing was performed on CD4+ or CD8+ T cells sorted from blood, taken in a trial of the OX40 agonist ivuxolimab. The chain combines TRBV28 with TRBJ1-2; D remains unclear. Here the CDR3 reads CASEAAYGYTF. The CDR3 bases are TGTGCCAGCGAGGCAGCTTATGGCTACACCTTC.